The 20 T cell receptor beta chains below were found in one sample sequenced in a study of tumor-infiltrating lymphocytes in primary liver carcinoma. Co-extraction of RNA and DNA was performed on roughly 17-32 mg of unsorted bulk tissue. Priming with a constant-region primer yielded TCR beta cDNA from roughly 500 ng total RNA. Researchers made the TCR beta libraries by running three nested multiplex PCR rounds with slightly modified ARM-PCR. Running around 9 cycles apiece, the first two PCR rounds relied on TRBV1-TRBV30 forward primers together with a C-beta reverse primer. TCRdb re-called the multiplex PCR reads with MiXCR, one entry per CDR3 protein. Of fewer than 80,000 distinct CDR3 sequences in the sample, approximately 69% were seen once. The sequenced material came from tumor-adjacent normal liver tissue. The origin of the receptors is a man between 40 and 49 years old with primary liver carcinoma and hepatitis B virus infection.

This clonotype occurred many times. This sequence joins TRBV12-3 or TRBV12-4 and TRBJ2-5; 7 positions match TRBD2. After removal of 6 bases from V and 4 bases from J, the junction contained 14 bases not matched to a gene. This CDR3 has 16 amino acids. Here the CDR3 DNA reads TGTGCCAGCAGACGAACGAGCGGGGCCCCCAGAGAGACCCAGTACTTC. Translation gives CASRRTSGAPRETQYF.

V gene TRBV4-1 combines with J gene TRBJ2-7; D remains unclear. Germline CDR1 MGHRA, CDR2 YSYEKL. This CDR3 region has 13 residues. V was pared by 7 bases and J by 5 bases, with 15 bases between. The CDR3 region is CASIHGDSHEQYF. The CDR3 DNA sequence: TGCGCCAGCATCCATGGGGATTCCCACGAGCAGTACTTC.

This clonotype appeared a few times. The chain couples TRBV5-5 to TRBJ1-1; 8 bases align to TRBD1. The germline CDR1 and CDR2 sequences are SGHKS and YYEKEE (reference sequence). The CDR3 contains 13 residues. Unmatched junction bases numbered 9, after V lost 10 bases and J lost 4 bases. This chain's CDR3 is CADSLDRGTEAFF. CDR3 nucleotide sequence: TGTGCCGACAGCCTAGACAGGGGCACTGAAGCTTTCTTT.

Note on this clonotype: Given a much more abundant clone one base away, this may be a read error. The chain joins TRBV11-2 to TRBJ2-3; D could derive from TRBD1 or TRBD2 (5 bases each). Germline CDR1 is SGHAT and CDR2 is FQNNGV. The CDR3 totals 14 residues. CDR3 coding DNA: TGTCCCAGCAGCTTTCGGGACAGCACAGATACGCAGTATTTT. Protein: CPSSFRDSTDTQYF.

This clonotype rates as medium-sized. The chain employs TRBV5-4 and TRBJ2-2; D is ambiguous. This CDR3 is 12 amino acids long. Trimming took off 4 bases at V and 5 bases at J, with 6 bases between the two ends. Germline V lookup: CDR1 SGHNT, CDR2 YYREEE (reference sequence). The CDR3 reads CASSTWTGELFF. In DNA, the CDR3 is TGTGCCAGCAGCACGTGGACCGGGGAGCTGTTTTTT. Full variable domain (remainder filled in from reference TRBV5-4 and TRBJ2-2): ETGVTQSPTHLIKTRGQQVTLRCSSQSGHNTVSWYQQALGQGPQFIFQYYREEENGRGNFPPRFSGLQFPNYSSELNVNALELDDSALYLCASSTWTGELFFGEGSRLTVL.

As to this clonotype: One junction end disagrees with the germline gene, perhaps due to a read error. CDR3 region: CTSTIGSHRELFF. The CDR3 nucleotides read TGTACCAGCACCATAGGGTCCCACCGTGAGCTGTTTTTT. The V call is TRBV6-2 or TRBV6-3, the J call TRBJ2-2; D unclear. CDR1 and CDR2 from the germline V gene are MNHEY and SVGEGT. The CDR3 has 13 amino acids.

A note on this clonotype: At one of its ends the junction is not consistent with the germline gene, which may arise from a read error. The V call is TRBV4-1, the J call TRBJ1-2; TRBD1 aligns across 7 bases. CDR1 MGHRA and CDR2 YSYEKL come from the germline V gene. This CDR3 has 18 residues. The CDR3 spells CSSSHVGTEAVANYGYTF. CDR3 coding DNA: TGCTCCAGCAGCCATGTTGGGACAGAGGCTGTAGCTAACTATGGCTACACCTTC.

With respect to this clonotype: The junction and the germline gene differ at one end; a read error may be behind it. V gene TRBV12-3 or TRBV12-4 combines with J gene TRBJ2-2, with TRBD1 matching 7 bases. This CDR3 is built from 16 residues. In DNA, the CDR3 is TGTGCCAGCAACCCGAGCCAACAGGGGTTCACCAGGGAGCTGTTTTTT. The encoded protein is CASNPSQQGFTRELFF.

As to this clonotype: Likely a read error: the CDR3 ends without its conserved phenylalanine or tryptophan. CDR3 sequence (DNA): TGTGCCAGCAGCCTAGCACAGGATAATTCACCCCTCCACATT. This translates into CASSLAQDNSPLHI. The chain uses TRBV4-2 and TRBJ1-6, with D possibly matching TRBD1 (5 bases). Deletions cut 4 bases from V and 5 bases from J, with 9 bases between. There are 14 residues in the CDR3. Looked up from germline, CDR1 is LGHNA and CDR2 is YNFKEQ.

Comments on this clonotype: At one end the junction does not follow the germline gene, possibly because of a read error. This chain connects TRBV12-3 or TRBV12-4 to TRBJ2-2; 10 bases match TRBD1. The length of the CDR3 is 15 residues. The CDR3 is CASRDRQGATGELFF. The CDR3 DNA follows: TGTGCCAGCAGGGATCGACAGGGGGCCACCGGGGAGCTGTTTTTC.

Comments on this clonotype: Because it lacks the conserved phenylalanine or tryptophan at the end, this CDR3 is likely a read error. The chain links TRBV4-1 to TRBJ1-4; TRBD1 aligns across 7 bases. The germline CDR1 and CDR2 sequences are MGHRA and YSYEKL. The junction had 11 bases not matched to a gene; V was cut back by 9 bases and J by 7 bases. CDR3 length equals 14 residues. CDR3: CARSWGQGGEKLFL. In DNA, the CDR3 is TGCGCCAGAAGCTGGGGGCAGGGGGGTGAAAAACTGTTTCTT.

With regard to this clonotype: One end of the junction varies from germline; a read error may be responsible. This sequence joins TRBV28 and TRBJ2-3; no clear D gene. There are 15 residues in the CDR3. Per the germline V gene, CDR1 is MDHEN and CDR2 is SYDVKM. The CDR3 bases are TGTGCCAGCAGTTGGCTAACGGATAGCACAGATACGCAGTACTTT. Protein product: CASSWLTDSTDTQYF.

As concerns this clonotype: A much bigger clone sits one base away, suggesting this may be a read error. The rearrangement joins TRBV28 to TRBJ2-1; a weak D match, TRBD1 (6 bases). This CDR3 has 15 residues. Germline CDR1 and CDR2: MDHEN and SYDVKM. V was clipped by 6 bases and J by 1 base, with 13 bases between them. The CDR3 DNA reads as TGTGCCAGCAGCAGACCCGACAGGTCCTACAATGAGCAGTTCTTC. Amino acids: CASSRPDRSYNEQFF.

Turning to this clonotype: Mismatch with germline at one junction end may stem from a read error. J is TRBJ1-1 and V is TRBV19; no clear D. Germline values: CDR1 LNHDA, CDR2 SQIVND (reference sequence). The CDR3 has 16 residues. The CDR3 DNA is TGTGCCGGTAGTACCCGAACCGAATGGCCGGACACTGAAGCTTTCTTT. It encodes CAGSTRTEWPDTEAFF.

As for this clonotype: The conserved phenylalanine or tryptophan is not found at the CDR3 terminus, so this likely reflects a read error. The rearrangement joins TRBV7-8 to TRBJ2-3, with a possible D match to TRBD2 (6 bases). The CDR3 totals 15 residues. Germline V gene sequence: CDR1 SGHVS, CDR2 FQNEAQ. V was shortened by 5 bases and J by 6 bases, with 18 bases between the two germline ends. As DNA, the CDR3 is TGTGCCAGCAGCCCATGTGCGGGATCGGGGGATACGCAGTATTAT. Amino acids: CASSPCAGSGDTQYY.

Comments on this clonotype: Just one base apart from a much larger clone, this may be a read error. This sequence joins TRBV29-1 and TRBJ2-7, with D perhaps TRBD1 or TRBD2 (6 bases each). This CDR3 is 13 amino acids long. Germline V CDR1 and CDR2: SQVTM, ANQGSEA. V was cut by 8 bases and J by 7 bases, with 21 bases left in between. DNA for the CDR3: TGCAGCCTGGGGGGCGAGGGCCTGTGGGAGCAGTACTTC. Protein sequence: CSLGGEGLWEQYF.

In regard to this clonotype: Its ends do not fully match the called genes, so a read error is possible. The chain recombines TRBV6-5 with TRBJ2-7; 7 bases match TRBD1. Germline V gene lookup returns CDR1 MNHEY and CDR2 SVGAGI. This CDR3 comprises 14 residues. CDR3 residues: CAGRLDRVAYEQYF. CDR3 bases: TGTGCCGGCAGGCTAGACAGGGTGGCGTACGAGCAGTACTTC.

With respect to this clonotype: At one boundary the junction diverges from the germline segment, which might be a read error. The chain carries TRBV6-2 or TRBV6-3 and TRBJ2-7; 9 nucleotides match TRBD1. Looked up from germline, CDR1 is MNHEY and CDR2 is SVGEGT. The CDR3 has 14 amino acids. CDR3 in DNA: TGTGCCAGCAACCTCCGGGACAGGGCCCACGAGAAGCACTTC. Residues: CASNLRDRAHEKHF.

About this clonotype: This CDR3 is missing its conserved last phenylalanine or tryptophan, likely due to a read error. No DNA is shown, since the ends of the CDR3 on it are uncertain; the CDR3 is the one TCRdb lists. The CDR3 is CSVTSSSYEQHI. The J gene is TRBJ2-7, the V gene TRBV29-1. The CDR3 extends over 12 residues, inclusive of both ends. Germline V lookup: CDR1 SQVTM, CDR2 ANQGSEA.

In its sample, this clonotype was seen once. This chain links TRBV12-3 or TRBV12-4 with TRBJ2-7, with TRBD2 identical over 8 bases. CDR3 length equals 14 residues. V dropped 8 bases and J dropped 5; count of bases not matched to a gene: 11. CDR3 coding DNA: TGTGCCAGCGGTCCAGCGGGAGTAAGGAACGAGCAGTACTTC. It codes for CASGPAGVRNEQYF.